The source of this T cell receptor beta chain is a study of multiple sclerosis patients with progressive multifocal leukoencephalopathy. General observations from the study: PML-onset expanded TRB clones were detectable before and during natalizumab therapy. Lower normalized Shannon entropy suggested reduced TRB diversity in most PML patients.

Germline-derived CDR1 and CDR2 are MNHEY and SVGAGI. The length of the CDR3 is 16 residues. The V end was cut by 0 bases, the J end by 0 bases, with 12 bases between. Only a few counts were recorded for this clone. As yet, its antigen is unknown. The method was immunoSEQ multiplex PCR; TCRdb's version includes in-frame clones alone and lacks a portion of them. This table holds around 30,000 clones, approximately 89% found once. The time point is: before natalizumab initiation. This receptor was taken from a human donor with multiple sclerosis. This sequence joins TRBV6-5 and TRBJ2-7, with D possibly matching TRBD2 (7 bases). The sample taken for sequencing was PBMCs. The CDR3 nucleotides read TGTGCCAGCAGTTACTCAGGCGGGGGCAGCTCCTACGAGCAGTACTTC. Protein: CASSYSGGGSSYEQYF.